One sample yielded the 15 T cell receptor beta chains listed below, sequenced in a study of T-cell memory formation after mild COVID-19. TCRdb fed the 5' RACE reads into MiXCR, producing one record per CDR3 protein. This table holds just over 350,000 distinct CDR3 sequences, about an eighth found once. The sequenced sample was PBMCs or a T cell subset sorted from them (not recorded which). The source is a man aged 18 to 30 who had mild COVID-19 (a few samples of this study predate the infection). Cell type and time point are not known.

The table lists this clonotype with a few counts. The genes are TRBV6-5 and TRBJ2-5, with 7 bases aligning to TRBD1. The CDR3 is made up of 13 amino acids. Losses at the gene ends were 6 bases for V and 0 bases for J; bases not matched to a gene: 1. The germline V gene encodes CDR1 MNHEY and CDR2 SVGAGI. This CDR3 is CASRGQDQETQYF. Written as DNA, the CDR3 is TGTGCCAGCAGAGGACAGGACCAAGAGACCCAGTACTTC.

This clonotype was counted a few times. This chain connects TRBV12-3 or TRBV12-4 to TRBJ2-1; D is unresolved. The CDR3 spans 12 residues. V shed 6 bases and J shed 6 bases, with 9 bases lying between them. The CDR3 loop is CASRPRANEQFF. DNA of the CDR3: TGTGCCAGCAGACCTAGAGCCAATGAGCAGTTCTTC.

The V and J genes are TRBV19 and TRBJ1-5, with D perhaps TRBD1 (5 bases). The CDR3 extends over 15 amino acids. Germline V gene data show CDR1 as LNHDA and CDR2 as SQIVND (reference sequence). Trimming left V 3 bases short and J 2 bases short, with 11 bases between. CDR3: CASSIAGTGNQPQHF. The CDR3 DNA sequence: TGTGCCAGTAGTATTGCGGGGACCGGCAATCAGCCCCAGCATTTT.

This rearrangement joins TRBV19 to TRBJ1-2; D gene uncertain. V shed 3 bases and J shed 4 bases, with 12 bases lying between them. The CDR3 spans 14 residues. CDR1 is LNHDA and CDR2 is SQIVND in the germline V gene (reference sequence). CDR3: CASSINGIIYGYTF. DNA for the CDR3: TGTGCCAGTAGTATCAACGGGATAATCTATGGCTACACCTTC. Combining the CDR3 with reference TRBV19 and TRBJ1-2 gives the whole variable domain DGGITQSPKYLFRKEGQNVTLSCEQNLNHDAMYWYRQDPGQGLRLIYYSQIVNDFQKGDIAEGYSVSREKKESFPLTVTSAQKNPTAFYLCASSINGIIYGYTFGSGTRLTVV.

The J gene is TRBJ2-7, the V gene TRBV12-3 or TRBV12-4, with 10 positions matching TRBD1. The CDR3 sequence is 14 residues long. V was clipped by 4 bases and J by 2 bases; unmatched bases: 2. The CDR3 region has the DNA TGTGCCAGCAGTTGGACAGGGGGAGCCTACGAGCAGTACTTC. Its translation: CASSWTGGAYEQYF.

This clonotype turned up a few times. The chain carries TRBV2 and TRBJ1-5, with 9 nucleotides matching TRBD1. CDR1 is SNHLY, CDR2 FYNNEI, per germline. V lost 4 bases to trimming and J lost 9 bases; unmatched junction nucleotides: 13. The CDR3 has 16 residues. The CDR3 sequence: CASSAPTGTGSRPQHF. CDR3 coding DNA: TGTGCCAGCAGTGCTCCTACCGGGACAGGGAGTCGGCCCCAGCATTTT.

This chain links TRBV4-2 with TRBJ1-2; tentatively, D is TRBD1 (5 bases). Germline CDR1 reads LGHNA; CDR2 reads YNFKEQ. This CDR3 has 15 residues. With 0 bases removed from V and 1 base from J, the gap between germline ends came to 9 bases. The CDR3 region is CASSQDPGFNYGYTF. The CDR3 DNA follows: TGTGCCAGCAGCCAAGATCCAGGGTTTAACTATGGCTACACCTTC.

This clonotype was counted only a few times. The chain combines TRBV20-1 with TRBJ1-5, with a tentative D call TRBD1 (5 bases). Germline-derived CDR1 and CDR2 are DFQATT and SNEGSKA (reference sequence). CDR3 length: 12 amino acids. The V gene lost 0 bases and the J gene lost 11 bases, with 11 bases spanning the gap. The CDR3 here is CSARDGGRAQHF. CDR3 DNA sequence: TGCAGTGCTAGAGACGGGGGGAGGGCCCAGCATTTT.

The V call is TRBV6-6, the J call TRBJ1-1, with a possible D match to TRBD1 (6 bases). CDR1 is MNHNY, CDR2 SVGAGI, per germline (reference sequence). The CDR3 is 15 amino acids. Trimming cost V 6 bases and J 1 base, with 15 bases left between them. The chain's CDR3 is CASRDGGAGNTEAFF. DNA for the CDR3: TGTGCCAGCAGGGATGGGGGGGCAGGGAACACTGAAGCTTTCTTT.

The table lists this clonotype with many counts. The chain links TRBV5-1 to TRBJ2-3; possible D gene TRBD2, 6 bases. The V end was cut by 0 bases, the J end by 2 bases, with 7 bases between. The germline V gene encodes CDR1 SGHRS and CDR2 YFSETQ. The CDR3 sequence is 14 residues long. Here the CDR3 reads CASSLGTNTDTQYF. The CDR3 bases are TGCGCCAGCAGCTTGGGGACTAACACAGATACGCAGTATTTT.

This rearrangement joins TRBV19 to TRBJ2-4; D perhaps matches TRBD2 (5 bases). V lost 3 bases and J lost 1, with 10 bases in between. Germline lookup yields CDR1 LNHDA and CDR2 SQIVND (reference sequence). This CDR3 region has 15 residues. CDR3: CASSMRVEAKNIQYF. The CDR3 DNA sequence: TGTGCCAGTAGTATGAGGGTGGAGGCCAAAAACATTCAGTACTTC.

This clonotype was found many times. The CDR3 reads CASSLGGTSTDTQYF. CDR3 nucleotides: TGTGCCAGCAGTTTGGGGGGAACTAGCACAGATACGCAGTATTTT. The chain joins TRBV7-2 to TRBJ2-3; a possible D gene is TRBD2 (6 bases). CDR1 SGHTA and CDR2 FQGNSA come from the germline V gene. V dropped 6 bases and J dropped 0 bases, with 13 bases sitting between them. The length of the CDR3 is 15 residues.

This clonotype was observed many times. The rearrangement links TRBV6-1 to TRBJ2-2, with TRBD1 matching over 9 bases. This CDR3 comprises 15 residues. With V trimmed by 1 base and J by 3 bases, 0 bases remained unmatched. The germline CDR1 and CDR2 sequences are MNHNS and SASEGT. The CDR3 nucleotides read TGTGCCAGCAGTGAAGGGACAGGGGACACCGGGGAGCTGTTTTTT. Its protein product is CASSEGTGDTGELFF.

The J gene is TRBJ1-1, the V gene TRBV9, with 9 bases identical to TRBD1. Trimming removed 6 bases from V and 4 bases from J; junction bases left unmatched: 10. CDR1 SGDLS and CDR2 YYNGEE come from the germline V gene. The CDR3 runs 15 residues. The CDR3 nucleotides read TGTGCCAGCACTAGGGAACAGGGGGCGTCCACTGAAGCTTTCTTT. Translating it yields CASTREQGASTEAFF.

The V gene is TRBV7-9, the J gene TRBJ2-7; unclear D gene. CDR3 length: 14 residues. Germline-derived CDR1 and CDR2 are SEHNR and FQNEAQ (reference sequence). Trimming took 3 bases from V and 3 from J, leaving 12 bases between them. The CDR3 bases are TGTGCCAGCAGCTTTATGGACGGAAACTACGAGCAGTACGTC. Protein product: CASSFMDGNYEQYV.